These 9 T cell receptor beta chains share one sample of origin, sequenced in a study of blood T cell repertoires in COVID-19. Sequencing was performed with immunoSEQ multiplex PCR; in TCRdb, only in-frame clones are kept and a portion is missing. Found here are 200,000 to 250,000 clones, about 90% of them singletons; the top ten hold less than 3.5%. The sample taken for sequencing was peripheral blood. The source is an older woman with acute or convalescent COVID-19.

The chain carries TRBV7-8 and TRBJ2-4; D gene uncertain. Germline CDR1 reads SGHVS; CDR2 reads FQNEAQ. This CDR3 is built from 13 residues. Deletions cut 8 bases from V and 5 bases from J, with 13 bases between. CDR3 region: CASGFSHQNIQYF. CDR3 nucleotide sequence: TGTGCCAGCGGGTTTAGCCACCAAAACATTCAGTACTTC.

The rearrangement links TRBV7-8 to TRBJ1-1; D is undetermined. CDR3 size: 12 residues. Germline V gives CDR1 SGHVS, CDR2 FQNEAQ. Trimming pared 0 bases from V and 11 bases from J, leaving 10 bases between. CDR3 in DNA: TGTGCCAGCAGCTTAGCCGCTGCCGGGGCTTTCTTT. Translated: CASSLAAAGAFF.

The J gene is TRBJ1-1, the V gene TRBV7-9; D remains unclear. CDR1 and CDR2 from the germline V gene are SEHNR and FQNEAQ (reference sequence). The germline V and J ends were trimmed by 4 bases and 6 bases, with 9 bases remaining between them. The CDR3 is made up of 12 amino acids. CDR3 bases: TGTGCCAGCAGCTACATAGGAGCTGAAGCTTTCTTT. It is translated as CASSYIGAEAFF.

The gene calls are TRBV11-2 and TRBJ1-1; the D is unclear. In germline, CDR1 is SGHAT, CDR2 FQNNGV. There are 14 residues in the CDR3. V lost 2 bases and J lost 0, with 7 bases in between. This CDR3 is CASSLLLLNTEAFF. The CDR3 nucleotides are TGTGCCAGCAGCTTACTGTTGTTGAACACTGAAGCTTTCTTT.

The CDR3 DNA follows: TGTGCCAGTAGTATAAACAGGGACCAGCCCCAGCATTTT. Residues: CASSINRDQPQHF. J is TRBJ1-5 and V is TRBV19, with a possible D match to TRBD1 (6 bases). Germline loops: CDR1 LNHDA, CDR2 SQIVND (reference sequence). The CDR3 has 13 residues. V lost 2 bases, J lost 7 bases, and 9 bases lay in between.

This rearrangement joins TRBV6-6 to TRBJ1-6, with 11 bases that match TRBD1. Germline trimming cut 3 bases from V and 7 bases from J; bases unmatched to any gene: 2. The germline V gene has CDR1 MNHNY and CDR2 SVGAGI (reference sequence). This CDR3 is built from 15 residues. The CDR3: CASSYGTGGNSPLHF. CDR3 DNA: TGTGCCAGCAGTTATGGGACAGGGGGGAATTCACCCCTCCACTTT.

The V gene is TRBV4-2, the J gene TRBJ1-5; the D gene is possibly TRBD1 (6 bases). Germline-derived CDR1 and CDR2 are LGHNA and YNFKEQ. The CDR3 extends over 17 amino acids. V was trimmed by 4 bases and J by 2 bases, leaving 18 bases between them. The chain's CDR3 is CASSPQSGGAGNQPQHF. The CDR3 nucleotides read TGTGCCAGCAGCCCCCAGAGCGGGGGCGCCGGCAATCAGCCCCAGCATTTT.

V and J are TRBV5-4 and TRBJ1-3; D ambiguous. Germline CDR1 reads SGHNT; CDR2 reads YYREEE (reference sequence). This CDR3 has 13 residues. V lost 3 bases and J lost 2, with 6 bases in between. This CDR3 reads CASSYYAGNTIYF. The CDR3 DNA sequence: TGTGCCAGCAGCTACTACGCTGGAAACACCATATATTTT.

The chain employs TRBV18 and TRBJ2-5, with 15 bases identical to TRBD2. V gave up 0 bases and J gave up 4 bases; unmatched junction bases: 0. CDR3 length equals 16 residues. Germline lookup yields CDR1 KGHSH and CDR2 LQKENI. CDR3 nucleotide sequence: TGTGCCAGCTCACCACCGGGACTAGCGGGAGGAGAGACCCAGTACTTC. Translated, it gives CASSPPGLAGGETQYF.